This TCR beta chain was retrieved from a study of blood T cells in healthy people across ages. Whole-study findings and limits: The study found more naive CD4+ cells and higher diversity in long-lived than aged donors.

In regard to this clonotype: Antigen specificity is unknown.

A second 7 to 11 cycle PCR used barcoded and J-beta primers. In TCRdb, the 5' RACE reads were re-called with MiXCR into one record per CDR3 protein. The sample contains 800,000 to 950,000 distinct CDR3 sequences, 25% to 30% of which appear only once. The sample was also reused in another study, on T cells of mothers and their children.

The sequence was obtained from a middle-aged woman in good health. The specimen was blood.

The DNA of the CDR3 is TGTGCCAGCAGCTTAGGGAGAAGACGGGGACTGAACACTGAAGCTTTCTTT. Its translation is CASSLGRRRGLNTEAFF. The chain joins TRBV7-2 to TRBJ1-1; weak D call: TRBD1 (5 bases). In germline, CDR1 is SGHTA, CDR2 FQGNSA. The CDR3 loop spans 17 amino acids. Trimming removed 1 base at V and 0 bases at J, with 15 bases between.